Shown below are 30 T cell receptor beta chains from a single sample sequenced in a study of beta chain features in type 1 diabetes. Expressed TCRB transcripts were sequenced after all isolated RNA was converted to cDNA. Data came from immunoSEQ multiplex PCR; TCRdb stores just in-frame clones and leaves some out. Here the sample spans about 320,000 clones, 14% being singletons. The sequencing input was central memory CD4+ T cells from blood. The source of these receptors is a man aged 25 to 45 in good health.

This clone was picked up many times. The rearrangement uses TRBV7-9 and TRBJ2-1; D remains unclear. V shed 2 bases and J shed 0 bases, with 5 bases lying between them. Germline V gene data show CDR1 as SEHNR and CDR2 as FQNEAQ (reference sequence). This CDR3 has 14 amino acids. The CDR3 spells CASSLSASYNEQFF. The CDR3 DNA reads as TGTGCCAGCAGCTTATCTGCCTCCTACAATGAGCAGTTCTTC.

J is TRBJ2-6 and V is TRBV15, with D possibly called TRBD1 or TRBD2 (6 bases each). CDR1 LNHNV and CDR2 YYDKDF come from the germline V gene (reference sequence). CDR3 length: 19 residues. Trimming took 4 bases from V and 4 from J, leaving 23 bases between them. In nucleotides, the CDR3 is TGTGCCACCAGCAAAGATGGACAGTTTAAGGGGGGAGGGGCCAACGTCCTGACTTTC. Protein: CATSKDGQFKGGGANVLTF.

The rearrangement links TRBV6-5 to TRBJ2-7; D is undetermined. The CDR3 length is 14 residues. Germline V gene sequence: CDR1 MNHEY, CDR2 SVGAGI. Trimming removed 0 bases at V and 0 bases at J, with 6 bases between. CDR3 DNA sequence: TGTGCCAGCAGTTACTCTCCAGCCTCCTACGAGCAGTACTTC. This gives the protein CASSYSPASYEQYF.

The rearrangement uses TRBV7-2 and TRBJ1-2; TRBD1 matches at 7 bases. CDR3 size: 15 residues. CDR1 is SGHTA, CDR2 FQGNSA, per germline. After removal of 5 bases from V and 2 bases from J, the junction contained 8 bases not matched to a gene. As DNA, the CDR3 is TGTGCCAGCAGCGAGAATCCAGGGGGAAACTATGGCTACACCTTC. It codes for CASSENPGGNYGYTF. The full variable domain, completed using reference TRBV7-2 and TRBJ1-2, is GAGVSQSPSNKVTEKGKDVELRCDPISGHTALYWYRQSLGQGLEFLIYFQGNSAPDKSGLPSDRFSAERTGGSVSTLTIQRTQQEDSAVYLCASSENPGGNYGYTFGSGTRLTVV.

The CDR3 bases are TGTGCCACCAGCAGAAACACCGGGACCCCAAGGGGGCCCCAGCATTTT. Amino acids: CATSRNTGTPRGPQHF. V is TRBV15 and J is TRBJ1-5; D perhaps matches TRBD1 (5 bases). Germline CDR1 and CDR2: LNHNV and YYDKDF (reference sequence). The CDR3 consists of 16 residues. V lost 2 bases and J lost 9, with 20 bases in between.

The chain has TRBV6-1 and TRBJ1-1; D gene ambiguous. Looked up from germline, CDR1 is MNHNS and CDR2 is SASEGT. This CDR3 region has 13 residues. V was cut by 5 bases and J by 2 bases, with 9 bases left in between. The CDR3 sequence is CASSFSDNTEAFF. In DNA, the CDR3 is TGTGCCAGCAGTTTCTCAGATAACACTGAAGCTTTCTTT.

This clone was observed a few times. The V and J genes are TRBV11-1 and TRBJ2-7; D tentatively reads TRBD1 or TRBD2 (5 bases each). The CDR3 runs 14 residues. V shed 4 bases and J shed 6 bases, with 16 bases lying between them. Germline V lookup: CDR1 SGHAT, CDR2 FQDESV (reference sequence). CDR3 protein: CASSSGPGSGEQYV. Written as DNA, the CDR3 is TGTGCCAGCAGCTCAGGCCCAGGGAGCGGCGAGCAGTACGTC.

This clone turned up a few times. The rearrangement uses TRBV5-1 and TRBJ2-2; no reliable D call. Trimming removed 4 bases from V and 0 bases from J, with 10 bases in between. Germline lookup yields CDR1 SGHRS and CDR2 YFSETQ. The CDR3 is 15 amino acids. This CDR3 reads CASSLSIANTGELFF. CDR3 DNA: TGCGCCAGCAGCCTTAGTATCGCGAACACCGGGGAGCTGTTTTTT. The variable domain in full, with the rest retrieved from reference TRBV5-1 and TRBJ2-2, is KAGVTQTPRYLIKTRGQQVTLSCSPISGHRSVSWYQQTPGQGLQFLFEYFSETQRNKGNFPGRFSGRQFSNSRSEMNVSTLELGDSALYLCASSLSIANTGELFFGEGSRLTVL.

This clone was seen more than once but under ten times. The same CDR3 arises from other DNA sequences in this sample as well. The chain joins TRBV5-1 to TRBJ2-5, with TRBD2 matching over 7 bases. J was trimmed by 1 base and V by 0 bases; bases with no gene match: 0. CDR3 length: 14 amino acids. CDR1 is SGHRS, CDR2 YFSETQ, per germline. CDR3 residues: CASSLGTSQETQYF. CDR3 bases: TGCGCCAGCAGCTTGGGGACTAGCCAAGAGACCCAGTACTTC. The full variable domain, with the rest looked up from reference TRBV5-1 and TRBJ2-5, is KAGVTQTPRYLIKTRGQQVTLSCSPISGHRSVSWYQQTPGQGLQFLFEYFSETQRNKGNFPGRFSGRQFSNSRSEMNVSTLELGDSALYLCASSLGTSQETQYFGPGTRLLVL.

The chain is built from TRBV29-1 and TRBJ1-3, with a tentative D call TRBD1 (6 bases). Trimming cost V 5 bases and J 4 bases, with 12 bases left between them. Germline V gene data show CDR1 as SQVTM and CDR2 as ANQGSEA. The CDR3 is 13 residues long. CDR3 DNA sequence: TGCAGCGTTAGGGGGATGGAAGGAAACACCATATATTTT. It is translated as CSVRGMEGNTIYF. Looking up the rest from reference TRBV29-1 and TRBJ1-3 gives the full variable domain: SAVISQKPSRDICQRGTSLTIQCQVDSQVTMMFWYRQQPGQSLTLIATANQGSEATYESGFVIDKFPISRPNLTFSTLTVSNMSPEDSSIYLCSVRGMEGNTIYFGEGSWLTVV.

The chain is built from TRBV2 and TRBJ2-2; 8 bases fit TRBD2. V lost 6 bases to trimming and J lost 5 bases; unmatched junction nucleotides: 8. CDR1 is SNHLY, CDR2 FYNNEI, per germline. CDR3 length: 15 amino acids. Written as DNA, the CDR3 is TGTGCCAGCAGGCCAAGCGGGAGTGGGACCGGGGAGCTGTTTTTT. It encodes CASRPSGSGTGELFF.

The J gene is TRBJ1-2, the V gene TRBV19, with a possible D match to TRBD1 (5 bases). V lost 2 bases and J lost 5, with 9 bases in between. The germline V gene has CDR1 LNHDA and CDR2 SQIVND (reference sequence). The CDR3 has 13 amino acids. This CDR3 is CASSISRDYGYTF. CDR3 DNA: TGTGCCAGTAGTATATCCAGGGATTATGGCTACACCTTC.

The chain carries TRBV30 and TRBJ1-2; D remains unclear. This CDR3 is 13 amino acids long. The germline V and J ends were trimmed by 0 bases and 8 bases, with 13 bases remaining between them. Germline loops: CDR1 GTSNPN, CDR2 SVGIG (reference sequence). DNA for the CDR3: TGTGCCTGGAGTGTACGCCGGCATATCGGCTACACCTTC. This codes for CAWSVRRHIGYTF.

This clone was recorded many times. The chain has TRBV7-8 and TRBJ2-5; D uncertain. Trimming took 4 bases from V and 7 from J, leaving 10 bases between them. The CDR3 is 12 amino acids. The germline CDR1 and CDR2 sequences are SGHVS and FQNEAQ. The CDR3 region is CASSSGSGTQYF. CDR3 coding DNA: TGTGCCAGCAGCTCCGGATCCGGGACCCAGTACTTC.

The chain employs TRBV19 and TRBJ2-1; D gene unclear. Germline loops: CDR1 LNHDA, CDR2 SQIVND (reference sequence). The CDR3 has 12 amino acids. Trimming stripped 3 bases from V and 12 bases from J, with 12 bases between. CDR3 sequence reads: CASSIGPLGQFF. The CDR3 DNA follows: TGTGCCAGTAGTATTGGGCCTCTGGGGCAGTTCTTC.

The V call is TRBV7-3, the J call TRBJ2-3; D remains ambiguous. Germline V gives CDR1 SGHTA, CDR2 FQGTGA. CDR3 length: 13 amino acids. Trimming took 6 bases from V and 6 from J, leaving 13 bases between them. CDR3 region: CASRDQPSDTQYF. DNA of the CDR3: TGTGCCAGCAGGGACCAACCCTCCGATACGCAGTATTTT.

The chain carries TRBV2 and TRBJ2-5; no firm D call. V lost 4 bases and J lost 4, with 16 bases in between. This CDR3 has 15 residues. Per germline, CDR1 SNHLY and CDR2 FYNNEI. The DNA of the CDR3 is TGTGCCAGCAGTGCCCAAAGCACGGCCGGAGAGACCCAGTACTTC. Its translation is CASSAQSTAGETQYF.

This clone was detected a few times. The rearrangement links TRBV7-2 to TRBJ1-2; 7 nucleotides line up with TRBD1. Trimming at V came to 2 bases and at J to 5 bases, leaving 14 bases not matched to a gene. This CDR3 has 17 residues. From germline, CDR1 is SGHTA and CDR2 FQGNSA. CDR3 bases: TGTGCCAGCAGCTTATCCCAGGGGGTGCGCACACTTTATGGCTACACCTTC. Translated, it gives CASSLSQGVRTLYGYTF.

This clone was seen only a few times. The chain couples TRBV2 to TRBJ2-2; TRBD2 agrees at 10 bases. Looked up from germline, CDR1 is SNHLY and CDR2 is FYNNEI. The CDR3 has 17 amino acids. Trimming took 6 bases from V and 0 from J; bases not matched to a gene: 7. CDR3 nucleotides: TGTGCCAGCAGCTTCCCGACTAGCGGGTCGAACACCGGGGAGCTGTTTTTT. It encodes CASSFPTSGSNTGELFF.

The V gene is TRBV5-8, the J gene TRBJ2-7; D is uncertain. This CDR3 is 14 amino acids long. Looked up from germline, CDR1 is SGHTS and CDR2 is YDEGEE. The V end lost 4 bases, the J end lost 5 bases, and 16 bases lay between the germline ends. The CDR3 sequence is CASSNYISSHEQYV. In nucleotides, the CDR3 is TGTGCCAGCAGCAACTACATAAGTTCCCACGAGCAGTACGTC.

This chain joins TRBV27 and TRBJ2-3, with D possibly TRBD2 on 5 matching bases. The CDR3 loop spans 16 amino acids. Trimming stripped 1 base from V and 3 bases from J, with 14 bases between. The V gene's germline CDR1 is MNHEY and CDR2 SMNVEV (reference sequence). The CDR3 reads CASSLFGRRSTDTQYF. The DNA of the CDR3 is TGTGCCAGCAGTTTATTCGGCAGGAGGAGTACAGATACGCAGTATTTT.

In its sample, this clone was seen a few times. V usage is TRBV28 and J usage is TRBJ2-7; D unresolved. This CDR3 is built from 15 residues. The V end was cut by 4 bases, the J end by 2 bases, with 15 bases between. Germline CDR1 is MDHEN and CDR2 is SYDVKM. The CDR3 loop is CASSSPPKATYEQYV. In DNA, the CDR3 is TGTGCCAGCAGTTCTCCCCCGAAGGCCACCTACGAGCAGTACGTC.

This clone was seen a handful of times. V and J are TRBV7-7 and TRBJ2-5; D assignment may be TRBD1 or TRBD2 (5 bases each). V shed 4 bases and J shed 5 bases, with 11 bases lying between them. CDR3 length: 13 residues. Germline V gene data show CDR1 as SSHAT and CDR2 as FNYEAQ (reference sequence). CDR3 sequence reads: CASSWDGTETQYF. As DNA, the CDR3 is TGTGCCAGCAGCTGGGACGGAACGGAGACCCAGTACTTC.

This clone was detected ten times or more. The chain joins TRBV29-1 to TRBJ1-1, with 7 bases aligning to TRBD1. The CDR3 covers 13 residues. V dropped 4 bases and J dropped 4; count of bases not matched to a gene: 6. Looked up from germline, CDR1 is SQVTM and CDR2 is ANQGSEA. The CDR3 protein is CSVGVTGTTEAFF. CDR3 bases: TGCAGCGTTGGAGTGACAGGGACCACTGAAGCTTTCTTT.

The genes are TRBV5-1 and TRBJ2-5, with 8 positions matching TRBD2. CDR1 and CDR2 from the germline V gene are SGHRS and YFSETQ. The CDR3 runs 17 residues. Trimming took 0 bases from V and 3 from J; bases not matched to a gene: 10. The DNA of the CDR3 is TGCGCCAGCAGCTTGGCCGCGGGGGGCCTGCCCAAAGAGACCCAGTACTTC. This sequence encodes CASSLAAGGLPKETQYF.

Ten or more counts support this clone. V usage is TRBV21-1 and J usage is TRBJ1-1; TRBD1 reflects the table's D call only, with no check against the DNA. TRBV21-1 is a pseudogene segment. This CDR3 has 13 residues. The CDR3 nucleotides are TGTGCCAGCACCGGGACAGGCGTTTGTGAAGCTTTCTTT. It yields the protein CASTGTGVCEAFF.

The J gene is TRBJ1-4, the V gene TRBV4-2, with TRBD1 matching over 12 bases. Germline CDR1 LGHNA, CDR2 YNFKEQ. The CDR3 sequence is 16 residues long. Trimming removed 2 bases from V and 8 bases from J; junction bases left unmatched: 6. In DNA form, the CDR3 reads TGTGCCAGCAGCCAACACGCCGGGACAGGGGGCGAAAAACTGTTTTTT. Translating gives CASSQHAGTGGEKLFF.

The rearrangement joins TRBV2 to TRBJ1-1, with unresolved D. The CDR3 covers 13 residues. Germline CDR1 reads SNHLY; CDR2 reads FYNNEI. The V end was cut by 3 bases, the J end by 3 bases, with 8 bases between. This chain's CDR3 is CASSDSRDTEAFF. CDR3 in DNA: TGTGCCAGCAGTGACTCGCGGGACACTGAAGCTTTCTTT.

The chain couples TRBV7-2 to TRBJ2-1; unclear D gene. Germline assignment: CDR1 SGHTA and CDR2 FQGNSA. The ends were cut back, 1 base at V and 7 bases at J, with 8 bases in the middle. CDR3 size: 13 residues. This CDR3 is CASSLGLLNEQFF. CDR3 sequence (DNA): TGTGCCAGCAGCTTAGGCCTTTTGAATGAGCAGTTCTTC.

This clone has only a few counts. The chain carries TRBV7-8 and TRBJ2-1; D perhaps matches TRBD2 (6 bases). V lost 1 base, J lost 5 bases, and 6 bases lay in between. The CDR3 has 13 amino acids. Germline V CDR1 and CDR2: SGHVS, FQNEAQ. Here the CDR3 reads CASSLGTNNEQFF. The DNA for the CDR3 is TGTGCCAGCAGCTTAGGGACTAACAATGAGCAGTTCTTC.